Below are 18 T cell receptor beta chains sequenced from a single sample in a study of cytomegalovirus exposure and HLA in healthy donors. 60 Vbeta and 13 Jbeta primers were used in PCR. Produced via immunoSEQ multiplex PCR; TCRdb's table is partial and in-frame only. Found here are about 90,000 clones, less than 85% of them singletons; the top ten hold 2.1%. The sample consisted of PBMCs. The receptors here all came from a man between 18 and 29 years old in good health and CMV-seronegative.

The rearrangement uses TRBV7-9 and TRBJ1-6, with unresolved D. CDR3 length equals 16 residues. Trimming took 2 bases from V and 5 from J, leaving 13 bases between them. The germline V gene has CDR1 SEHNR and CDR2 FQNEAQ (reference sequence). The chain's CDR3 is CASSLIGDTNNSPLHF. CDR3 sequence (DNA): TGTGCCAGCAGCTTAATTGGTGACACAAATAATTCACCCCTCCACTTT. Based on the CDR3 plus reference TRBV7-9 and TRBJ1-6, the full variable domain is DTGVSQNPRHKITKRGQNVTFRCDPISEHNRLYWYRQTLGQGPEFLTYFQNEAQLEKSRLLSDRFSAERPKGSFSTLEIQRTEQGDSAMYLCASSLIGDTNNSPLHFGNGTRLTVT.

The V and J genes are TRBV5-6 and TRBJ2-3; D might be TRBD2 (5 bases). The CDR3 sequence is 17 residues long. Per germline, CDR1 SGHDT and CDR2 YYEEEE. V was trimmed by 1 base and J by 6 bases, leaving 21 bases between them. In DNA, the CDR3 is TGTGCCAGCAGCTTGCTGGGCGAGGGATCAGAAACGGATACGCAGTATTTT. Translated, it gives CASSLLGEGSETDTQYF.

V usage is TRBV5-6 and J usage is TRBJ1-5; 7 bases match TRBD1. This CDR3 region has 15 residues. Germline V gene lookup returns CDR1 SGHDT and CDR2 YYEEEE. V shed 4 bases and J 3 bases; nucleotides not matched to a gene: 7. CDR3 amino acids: CASSPRDRVNQPQHF. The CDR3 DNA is TGTGCCAGCAGCCCCAGGGACAGAGTCAATCAGCCCCAGCATTTT.

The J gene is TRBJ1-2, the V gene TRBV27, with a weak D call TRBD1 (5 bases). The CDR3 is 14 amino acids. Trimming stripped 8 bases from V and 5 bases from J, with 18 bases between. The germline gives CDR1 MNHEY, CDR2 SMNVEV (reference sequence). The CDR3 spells CASGSGQGRYGYTF. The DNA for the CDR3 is TGTGCCAGCGGTTCCGGGCAGGGCAGGTATGGCTACACCTTC.

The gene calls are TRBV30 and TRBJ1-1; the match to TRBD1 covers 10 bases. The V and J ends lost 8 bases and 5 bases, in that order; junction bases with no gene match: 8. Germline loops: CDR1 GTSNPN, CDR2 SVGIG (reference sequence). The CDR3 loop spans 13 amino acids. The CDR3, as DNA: TGTGCCAGGATGAGACAGGGGGCGACTGAAGCTTTCTTT. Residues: CARMRQGATEAFF.

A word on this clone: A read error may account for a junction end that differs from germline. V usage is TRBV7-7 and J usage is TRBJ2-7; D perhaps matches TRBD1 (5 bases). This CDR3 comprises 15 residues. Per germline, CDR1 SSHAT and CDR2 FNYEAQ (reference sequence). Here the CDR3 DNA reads TGTGCTAGCAGCTCAGGGCCCGGACCGAACTACGAGCAGTACTTC. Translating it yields CASSSGPGPNYEQYF.

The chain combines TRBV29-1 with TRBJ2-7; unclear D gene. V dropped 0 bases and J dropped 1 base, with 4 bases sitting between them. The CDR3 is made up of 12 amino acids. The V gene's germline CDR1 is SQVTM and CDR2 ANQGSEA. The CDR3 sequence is CSVEDMSYEQYF. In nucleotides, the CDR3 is TGCAGCGTTGAAGATATGTCCTACGAGCAGTACTTC.

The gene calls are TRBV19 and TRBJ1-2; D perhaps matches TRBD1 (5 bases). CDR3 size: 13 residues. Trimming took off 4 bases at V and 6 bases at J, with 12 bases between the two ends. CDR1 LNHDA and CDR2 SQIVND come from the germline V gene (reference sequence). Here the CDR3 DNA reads TGTGCCAGTAGTAAACAGGAGGGGAATGGCTACACCTTC. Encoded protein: CASSKQEGNGYTF. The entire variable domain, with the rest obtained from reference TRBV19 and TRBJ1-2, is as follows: DGGITQSPKYLFRKEGQNVTLSCEQNLNHDAMYWYRQDPGQGLRLIYYSQIVNDFQKGDIAEGYSVSREKKESFPLTVTSAQKNPTAFYLCASSKQEGNGYTFGSGTRLTVV.

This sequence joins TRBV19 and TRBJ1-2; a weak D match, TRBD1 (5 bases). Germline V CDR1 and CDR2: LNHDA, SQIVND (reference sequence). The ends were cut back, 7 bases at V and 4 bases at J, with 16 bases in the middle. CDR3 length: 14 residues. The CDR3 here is CASTNTDRLYGYTF. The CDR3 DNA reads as TGTGCCAGTACAAATACCGACAGACTCTATGGCTACACCTTC.

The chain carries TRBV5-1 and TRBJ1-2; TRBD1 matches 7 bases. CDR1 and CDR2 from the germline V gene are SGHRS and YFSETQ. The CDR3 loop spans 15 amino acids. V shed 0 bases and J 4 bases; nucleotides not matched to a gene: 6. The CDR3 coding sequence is TGCGCCAGCAGCTTGGACAGGGGCCCTACCTATGGCTACACCTTC. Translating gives CASSLDRGPTYGYTF.

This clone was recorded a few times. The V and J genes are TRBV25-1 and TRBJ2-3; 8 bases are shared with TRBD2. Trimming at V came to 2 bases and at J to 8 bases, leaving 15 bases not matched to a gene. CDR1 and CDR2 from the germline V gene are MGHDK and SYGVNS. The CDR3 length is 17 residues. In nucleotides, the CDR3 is TGTGCCAGCAGTGAAAACAGCGGGGGTACACGGTCCAGTACGCAGTATTTT. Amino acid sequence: CASSENSGGTRSSTQYF.

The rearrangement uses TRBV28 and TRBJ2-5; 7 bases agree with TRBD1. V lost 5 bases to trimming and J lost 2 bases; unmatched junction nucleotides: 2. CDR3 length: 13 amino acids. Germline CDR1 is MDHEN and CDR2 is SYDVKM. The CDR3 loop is CASSRQGQETQYF. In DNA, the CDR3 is TGTGCCAGCAGTCGACAGGGTCAAGAGACCCAGTACTTC.

CDR3 protein: CASSPLGGQQNQPQHF. CDR3 bases: TGTGCCAGCTCACCTTTAGGAGGGCAGCAAAATCAGCCCCAGCATTTT. The V and J genes are TRBV18 and TRBJ1-5; D ambiguous. Germline assignment: CDR1 KGHSH and CDR2 LQKENI. This CDR3 comprises 16 residues. The V end lost 3 bases, the J end lost 4 bases, and 16 bases lay between the germline ends.

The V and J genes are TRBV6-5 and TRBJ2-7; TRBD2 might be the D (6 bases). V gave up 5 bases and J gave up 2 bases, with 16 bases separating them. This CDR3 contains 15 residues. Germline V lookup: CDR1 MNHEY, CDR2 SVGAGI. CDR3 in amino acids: CASSPTLARAYEQYF. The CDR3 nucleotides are TGTGCCAGCAGTCCAACGCTAGCGAGGGCCTACGAGCAGTACTTC.

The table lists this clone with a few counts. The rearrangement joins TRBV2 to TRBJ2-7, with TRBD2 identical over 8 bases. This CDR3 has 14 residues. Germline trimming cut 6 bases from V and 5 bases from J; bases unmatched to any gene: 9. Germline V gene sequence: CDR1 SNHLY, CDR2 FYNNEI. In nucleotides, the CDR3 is TGTGCCAGCAGGCAGGGAGCGGGAGCTGACGAGCAGTACTTC. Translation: CASRQGAGADEQYF.

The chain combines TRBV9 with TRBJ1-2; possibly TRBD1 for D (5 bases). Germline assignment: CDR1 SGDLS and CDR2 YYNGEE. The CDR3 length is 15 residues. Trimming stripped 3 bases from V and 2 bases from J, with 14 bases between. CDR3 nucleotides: TGTGCCAGCAGCGCCCCCCCGACAGAAAACTATGGCTACACCTTC. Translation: CASSAPPTENYGYTF.

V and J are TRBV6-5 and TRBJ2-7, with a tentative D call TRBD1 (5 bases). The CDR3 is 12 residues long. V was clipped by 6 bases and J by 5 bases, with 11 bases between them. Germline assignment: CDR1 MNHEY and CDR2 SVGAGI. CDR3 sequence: CASRIPGNEQYF. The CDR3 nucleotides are TGTGCCAGCAGAATCCCAGGGAACGAGCAGTACTTC.

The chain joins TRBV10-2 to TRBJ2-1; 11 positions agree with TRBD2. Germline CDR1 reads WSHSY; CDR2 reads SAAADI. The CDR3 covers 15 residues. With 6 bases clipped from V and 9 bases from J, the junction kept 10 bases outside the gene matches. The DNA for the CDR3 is TGCGCCAGCAGAGAGGCTCTAGCGGGAGGAGGTGAGCAGTTCTTC. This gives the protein CASREALAGGGEQFF.